This T cell receptor (beta chain) was captured by sequencing in a study of blood T cell repertoires in COVID-19. In the authors' workflow: Amplification of reference gene primers was used by the study to estimate nucleated cell counts. TCRdb's copy holds only in-frame clones and misses some; the assay was immunoSEQ multiplex PCR. V and J calls and clone size are as listed in that table; D and trimming were resolved from the DNA. The table lists 250,000 to 300,000 clones, 85% to 90% of them singletons. The length of the CDR3 is 14 residues. Trimming cost V 1 base and J 6 bases, with 10 bases left between them. Germline loops: CDR1 MNHEY, CDR2 SVGAGI. Those designated as exposed participants met a COVID-19 case within 2 weeks before study entry.

This rearrangement joins TRBV6-5 to TRBJ2-1; possibly TRBD2 for D (6 bases). Sequencing used PBMCs or T cells enriched from blood (not recorded which). This TCR was recovered from a woman aged 45-60 years who had been exposed to COVID-19. CDR3 protein: CASSYYGGFNEQFF. CDR3 nucleotides: TGTGCCAGCAGTTACTACGGGGGTTTCAATGAGCAGTTCTTC.